This T cell receptor beta chain comes out of a study of blood T cell repertoires in COVID-19. The V gene's germline CDR1 is ENHRY and CDR2 SYGVKD. The CDR3 consists of 15 residues. Trimming took 3 bases from V and 7 from J, leaving 16 bases between them. Libraries were prepared by immunoSEQ multiplex PCR; TCRdb keeps only in-frame clonotypes and omits some of them. The repertoire holds 150,000 to 200,000 clones, with approximately 89% as singletons. Source material: peripheral blood. The chain uses TRBV10-3 and TRBJ1-5; weak D call: TRBD1 (6 bases). The TCR was taken from a woman aged 60-70 years with acute or convalescent COVID-19. The CDR3 sequence is CAISDTGGAGQPQHF. In DNA form, the CDR3 reads TGTGCCATCAGTGACACGGGGGGGGCAGGGCAGCCCCAGCATTTT.